One and the same sample provided the 5 T cell receptor beta chains below, sequenced in a study of Graves' ophthalmopathy and Graves' hyperthyroidism. RNA transcripts yielded amplified TCR beta CDR3 regions. An initial RT-PCR round employing HTBI primers preceded a second-round multiplex PCR. TCRdb reanalysed the multiplex PCR reads using MiXCR and keeps one entry per CDR3 protein. The sample yields about half a million distinct CDR3 sequences, approximately 15% seen once. The sequenced material came from blood. The receptors were sampled from a woman in her twenties or thirties with Graves' ophthalmopathy.

This chain connects TRBV6-2 or TRBV6-3 to TRBJ1-3; D is ambiguous. The CDR3 has 14 amino acids. The V gene lost 7 bases and the J gene lost 0 bases, with 10 bases spanning the gap. CDR1 and CDR2 (germline): MNHEY, SVGEGT. This CDR3 is CASTPNYSGNTIYF. Here the CDR3 DNA reads TGTGCCAGCACGCCGAACTACTCTGGAAACACCATATATTTT.

The DNA for the CDR3 is TGTGCCAGCAGCTTAAGTTCATCGGGGACCCAGTACTTC. Translating it yields CASSLSSSGTQYF. J is TRBJ2-5 and V is TRBV11-3; D is unresolved. This CDR3 contains 13 residues. Germline CDR1 is SGHNT and CDR2 is YENEEA. V shed 2 bases and J shed 7 bases, with 11 bases lying between them.

This clonotype was counted many times. The genes are TRBV5-1 and TRBJ2-1, with D tentatively TRBD1 or TRBD2 (5 bases each). Trimming removed 4 bases from V and 6 bases from J, with 11 bases in between. CDR3 length: 13 residues. From germline, CDR1 is SGHRS and CDR2 YFSETQ. This CDR3 reads CASSQGTSNEQFF. CDR3 DNA sequence: TGCGCCAGCAGCCAAGGGACCTCCAATGAGCAGTTCTTC.

This clonotype was observed many times. This chain joins TRBV19 and TRBJ2-5; D is undetermined. The germline V and J ends were trimmed by 1 base and 6 bases, with 9 bases remaining between them. Germline V gene sequence: CDR1 LNHDA, CDR2 SQIVND (reference sequence). This CDR3 comprises 13 residues. The CDR3 loop reads CASSIGPGQTQYF. CDR3 coding DNA: TGTGCCAGTAGTATAGGGCCCGGGCAGACCCAGTACTTC.

This clonotype was counted ten times or more. The V and J genes are TRBV6-4 and TRBJ2-6, with TRBD1 matching 8 bases. J was trimmed by 4 bases and V by 5 bases; bases with no gene match: 10. Germline V gives CDR1 MRHNA, CDR2 SNTAGT. This CDR3 spans 17 amino acids. In DNA, the CDR3 is TGTGCCAGCAGTCGACTGGAGACAGGGGTAGGGGCCAACGTCCTGACTTTC. It translates to CASSRLETGVGANVLTF.